This T cell receptor beta chain was identified in a study of control samples from healthy donors and cancer patients. Germline CDR1 is SGHAT and CDR2 is FQNNGV. This CDR3 region has 16 residues. J lost 2 bases, V lost 5 bases, and 9 bases had no gene match. The protocol was immunoSEQ multiplex PCR, while the TCRdb copy is restricted to in-frame clones and leaves out a portion. The sample comprises more than 140,000 clones, around 94% of which are singletons, and under 15% rests with the top ten. This clone was found once. Material for sequencing was blood. This receptor was identified in a middle-aged man in good health. The chain combines TRBV11-2 with TRBJ2-5; TRBD2 aligns across 9 bases. The CDR3 DNA follows: TGTGCCAGCAGCGGTGCGGGGGGGCGCATTCAAGAGACCCAGTACTTC. Protein: CASSGAGGRIQETQYF. The whole variable domain, remainder taken from reference TRBV11-2 and TRBJ2-5, is EAGVAQSPRYKIIEKRQSVAFWCNPISGHATLYWYQQILGQGPKLLIQFQNNGVVDDSQLPKDRFSAERLKGVDSTLKIQPAKLEDSAVYLCASSGAGGRIQETQYFGPGTRLLVL.